A selection of T cell receptor beta chains follows, all from one sample in a study of blood T cell repertoires in COVID-19. Only in-frame clones appear in the TCRdb table, and some are missing; sequencing was by immunoSEQ multiplex PCR. The sample has about 370,000 clones, around 87% seen once; the top ten hold about 10%. The specimen was peripheral blood. The source of these receptors is a woman aged 25 to 39 with COVID-19, enrolled during active disease. Each CDR3 is given with its conserved first and last residue. The D gene is left open where the match is weak. Size is stated for part of the rows, as once, few or many counts, or as a class when the clone is expanded.

V gene	CDR3 length	clone size	J gene	D gene	CDR3 DNA	CDR3 protein
TRBV7-2	14	-	TRBJ1-5	-	TGTGCCAGCAGCTTAGGGGGAGGTCGTCAGCCCCAGCATTTT	CASSLGGGRQPQHF
TRBV28	16	-	TRBJ1-5	TRBD1	TGTGCCAGCAGAATCCAACAGGGGGCGGGCAATCAGCCCCAGCATTTT	CASRIQQGAGNQPQHF
TRBV4-3	14	-	TRBJ2-7	-	TGCGCCAGCAGCCAGGGCCAGGAAGGCTACGAGCAGTACTTC	CASSQGQEGYEQYF
TRBV7-7	15	-	TRBJ2-5	-	TGTGCTAGCAGCTTACGTTCGGGAGCAGGGGAGACCCAGTACTTC	CASSLRSGAGETQYF
TRBV28	13	-	TRBJ1-4	-	TGTGCCAGCCGACAAACATTTAATGAAAAACTGTTTTTT	CASRQTFNEKLFF
TRBV15	16	-	TRBJ2-6	-	TGTGCCACCAGCAGAGATCGGGACTCTGGGGCCAACGTCCTGACTTTC	CATSRDRDSGANVLTF
TRBV7-9	13	-	TRBJ2-5	-	TGTGCCAGCAGCTCCGGGACAATAGAGACCCAGTACTTC	CASSSGTIETQYF
TRBV9	17	-	TRBJ2-1	-	TGTGCCAGCAGCGTAGGATTCGGGGACAACTCCTACAATGAGCAGTTCTTC	CASSVGFGDNSYNEQFF
TRBV5-1	14	few	TRBJ1-4	-	TGCGCCAGCACCGGGGGGGCAACTAATGAAAAACTGTTTTTT	CASTGGATNEKLFF
TRBV3-1/TRBV3-2	15	-	TRBJ1-1	-	TGTGCCAGCAGCCAAGATAAGGGGCAGAACACTGAAGCTTTCTTT	CASSQDKGQNTEAFF
TRBV5-4	11	-	TRBJ1-2	-	TGTGCCAGCAGCTCTGGGCCCGCCGCCACCTTC	CASSSGPAATF
TRBV19	19	-	TRBJ2-2	-	TGTGCCACCCAGTTAGGCAGGGGACGTCTGGCGGGAGCGATCGGGGAGCTGTTTTTT	CATQLGRGRLAGAIGELFF
TRBV28	14	-	TRBJ2-7	TRBD2	TGTGCCAGCAGTTTCGGGGGGGTTGGCTACGAGCAGTACTTC	CASSFGGVGYEQYF
TRBV10-3	14	-	TRBJ2-2	TRBD1	TGTGCCATCAGGGGGACAGGGGTGAGCGGGGAGCTGTTTTTT	CAIRGTGVSGELFF
TRBV15	15	-	TRBJ2-5	TRBD1	TGTGCCACCAGCAGCCCCCGGACAGGGGAAGAGACCCAGTACTTC	CATSSPRTGEETQYF
TRBV7-8	13	-	TRBJ2-7	TRBD2	TGTGCCAGCAAACCACTAGCGCACTACGAGCAGTACTTC	CASKPLAHYEQYF
TRBV11-2	15	-	TRBJ1-6	-	TGTGCCAGCAGCTTAGATCGGGGGGGCCTTTCACCCCTCCACTTT	CASSLDRGGLSPLHF
TRBV28	12	few	TRBJ2-7	-	TGTGCCAGCACGGCAGGGGTATACGAGCAGTACTTC	CASTAGVYEQYF
TRBV5-6	18	-	TRBJ2-6	TRBD2	TGTGCCAGCAGTGATGGGACTAGCGGGCTCTCTGGGGCCAACGTCCTGACTTTC	CASSDGTSGLSGANVLTF
TRBV30	15	-	TRBJ1-5	-	TGTGCCTGGAGTCGTACAGCTGCTGGCAATCAGCCCCAGCATTTT	CAWSRTAAGNQPQHF
TRBV7-6	19	once	TRBJ2-2	TRBD2	TGTGCCAGCAGCTTAGCTATCCCGGGACTAGCGGGGCTCACCGGGGAGCTGTTTTTT	CASSLAIPGLAGLTGELFF
TRBV30	12	-	TRBJ1-4	-	TGTGCCTGGAACCAGGGATATGAAAAACTGTTTTTT	CAWNQGYEKLFF
TRBV9	16	-	TRBJ1-2	-	TGTGCCAGCAGCGTAGGGGAAGGCGGGGGCCTCTATGGCTACACCTTC	CASSVGEGGGLYGYTF
TRBV5-6	16	-	TRBJ2-5	TRBD1	TGTGCCAGCAGCTTGGGCCCAGGGGGCCACCAAGAGACCCAGTACTTC	CASSLGPGGHQETQYF
TRBV6-5	13	-	TRBJ2-1	-	TGTGCCAGCAGACGAGCGAGTTACAATGAGCAGTTCTTC	CASRRASYNEQFF
TRBV10-3	15	once	TRBJ1-6	TRBD1	TGTGCCATCAGTGAGTCCACAGGGACAGATTCACCCCTCCACTTT	CAISESTGTDSPLHF
TRBV9	13	-	TRBJ2-7	TRBD2	TGTGCCAGCAGCCGCGCGGGGGTTGAACAGCAGTACTTC	CASSRAGVEQQYF
TRBV4-1	13	few	TRBJ1-1	-	TGCGCCAGCAGAGCAACAGGGCGGGCTGAAGCTTTCTTT	CASRATGRAEAFF
TRBV2	12	-	TRBJ2-7	-	TGTGCCAGCAGTGTTCAGGGATACGAGCAGTACTTC	CASSVQGYEQYF
TRBV7-2	20	-	TRBJ1-4	TRBD1	TGTGCCAGCAGCTTAGCGCCCCGGGACAGAGAAAACCAAGCTAATGAAAAACTGTTTTTT	CASSLAPRDRENQANEKLFF
TRBV2	15	-	TRBJ2-1	TRBD2	TGTGCCAGTAGTGGACTAGCGGGAGGGTCGCGTGAGCAGTTCTTC	CASSGLAGGSREQFF
TRBV28	13	-	TRBJ1-2	-	TGTGCCAGCATCCTGAGGGGGACCTATGGCTACACCTTC	CASILRGTYGYTF
TRBV4-1	13	few	TRBJ1-1	-	TGCGCCAGCAGCCCCCTCGTCGGGGGAAAAGCTTTCTTT	CASSPLVGGKAFF
TRBV7-7	15	-	TRBJ2-3	-	TGTGCTAGCAGCTTAGGGCGGGGAAGCACAGATACGCAGTATTTT	CASSLGRGSTDTQYF
TRBV4-3	19	once	TRBJ2-3	TRBD2	TGCGCCAGCAGCCAAAAAGTAGGCGGGAGTTCCCTAGCATCAGATACGCAGTATTTT	CASSQKVGGSSLASDTQYF
TRBV28	13	-	TRBJ2-7	TRBD1	TGTGCCAGCGGCCCGGGACAGACCTACGAGCAGTACTTC	CASGPGQTYEQYF
TRBV20-1	11	-	TRBJ2-5	-	TGCAGTGCTGACTTGCAAGAGACCCAGTACTTC	CSADLQETQYF
TRBV18	16	-	TRBJ2-7	-	TGTGCCAGCTCACCACGAACCGGGATTAGCTCCTACGAGCAGTACTTC	CASSPRTGISSYEQYF
TRBV12-5	14	-	TRBJ2-5	TRBD1	TGTGCTAGTGGTTCCGGACAGGGTCGAGAGACCCAGTACTTC	CASGSGQGRETQYF
TRBV30	15	-	TRBJ1-5	-	TGTGCCTGGAGCCAGGGCGGGACCAGCAATCAGCCCCAGCATTTT	CAWSQGGTSNQPQHF
TRBV30	15	-	TRBJ1-2	-	TGTGCCTGGAGTTCCACTCGGGGGACGGACTATGGCTACACCTTC	CAWSSTRGTDYGYTF
TRBV7-8	14	-	TRBJ1-2	-	TGTGCCAGCAGCTTAGAGATCGGGACTCTGGGCTACACCTTC	CASSLEIGTLGYTF
TRBV6-5	13	-	TRBJ1-2	-	TGTGCCAGCAGCCGCGGACTCACGAGTGGCTACACCTTC	CASSRGLTSGYTF
TRBV12-3/TRBV12-4	13	-	TRBJ2-3	TRBD2	TGTGCCAGCTTGGGCGGGAGCTCAGATACGCAGTATTTT	CASLGGSSDTQYF
TRBV5-1	14	-	TRBJ2-7	TRBD1	TGCGCCAGCAGCTACGACAGGGTTGCCTACGAGCAGTACTTC	CASSYDRVAYEQYF
TRBV6-2/TRBV6-3	15	once	TRBJ2-3	-	TGTGCCAGCAGTCCCTCTAGCTGGGCCACAGATACGCAGTATTTT	CASSPSSWATDTQYF
TRBV7-2	13	once	TRBJ2-3	-	TGTGCCAGCAGCTTACGGGGGAGGGATACGCAGTATTTT	CASSLRGRDTQYF
TRBV20-1	11	-	TRBJ1-4	-	TGCAGTGCTTCGGTCGATGAAAAACTGTTTTTT	CSASVDEKLFF
TRBV30	15	-	TRBJ2-1	TRBD2	TGTGCCTGGAGTGGGACTAGCGGGTTTTGGGATGAGCAGTTCTTC	CAWSGTSGFWDEQFF
TRBV28	13	-	TRBJ2-3	-	TGTGCCAGCTCTAGACAGTCCACAGATACGCAGTATTTT	CASSRQSTDTQYF
TRBV19	14	-	TRBJ2-7	-	TGTGCCAAACCTCGGGCTAGCCATAACTACGAGCAGTACTTC	CAKPRASHNYEQYF
TRBV6-6	14	-	TRBJ2-2	-	TGTGCCAGCAGTTACTCGAGAGACACCGGGGAGCTGTTTTTT	CASSYSRDTGELFF
TRBV29-1	15	-	TRBJ2-4	-	TGCAGCGTTGAAGTACGGCACAGAAACAAAAACATTCAGTACTTC	CSVEVRHRNKNIQYF
TRBV18	12	once	TRBJ1-2	-	TGTGCCAGCCCACCCCTCCTTTGTGGCTACACCTTC	CASPPLLCGYTF
TRBV6-5	14	-	TRBJ2-2	-	TGTGCCAGCAGTTACATCCCAGGGGCCGGGGAGCTGTTTTTT	CASSYIPGAGELFF